The clone carrying this TCR beta chain appeared a few times. Its antigen is not known. Each CDR3 protein is one row after TCRdb ran MiXCR on the RACE reads. The repertoire holds under 300,000 distinct CDR3 sequences, with 8.6% as singletons. The sample comes from a study of human T cells and chemical hapten exposure. Time point noted: pre-sensitization, week 0. The treatment: therapeutic diphenylcyclopropenone sensitization with weekly scalp DPC. The CDR3 is 14 amino acids. V lost 7 bases to trimming and J lost 2 bases, with 15 bases between them. Germline V gene lookup returns CDR1 MDHEN and CDR2 SYDVKM. Study findings and constraints: Patch test score was positively correlated with the counts of PT1 expanded TCRs. Expanded TCRs showed more large CDR3 clusters than pre-sensitization or healthy control sets.

This material consisted of whole blood, taken in connection with sensitization to the hapten diphenylcyclopropenone (DPC). The chain couples TRBV28 to TRBJ2-7, with D unclear. The clonotype was recovered from a woman between 40 and 50 years old with alopecia areata. Some clones in this sample may be carry-over from other donors' samples. The DNA of the CDR3 is TGTGCCAGCACCGGGCGCCTCGAGACCTACGAGCAGTACTTC. Residues: CASTGRLETYEQYF.